Listed below are T cell receptor beta chains from one sample, sequenced in a study of CD8 T cells in Susac syndrome. TCRdb redid the calling of the immunoSEQ multiplex PCR reads with MiXCR, one entry per CDR3 protein. The repertoire includes tens of thousands of distinct CDR3 sequences, 90% to 95% of them detected once, and about 0.28% sits in the top ten. Sequenced input: CD4+ T cells from PBMCs. The receptors were sampled from a human donor with Susac syndrome. Both conserved end residues are part of each CDR3. A D gene is named only where the DNA matches it firmly. Part of the rows lack a size; the others show once, few, many or a class for expanded clones.

clone_size	cdr3_length	v_call	d_call	j_call	cdr3_aa	cdr3_nt
.	13	TRBV20-1	TRBD1	TRBJ1-4	CSARGQGTEKLFF	TGCAGTGCGAGGGGACAGGGGACTGAAAAACTGTTTTTT
.	14	TRBV5-1	.	TRBJ2-2	CASSLESSTGELFF	TGCGCCAGCAGCTTGGAAAGTTCCACCGGGGAGCTGTTTTTT
.	17	TRBV15	TRBD1	TRBJ2-7	CATSRDSGQGMAYEQYF	TGTGCCACCAGCAGGGACTCGGGACAGGGGATGGCTTACGAGCAGTACTTC
.	13	TRBV19	.	TRBJ1-5	CASSIDRTQPQHF	TGTGCCAGTAGTATAGATCGGACCCAGCCCCAGCATTTT
.	16	TRBV14	TRBD1	TRBJ2-7	CASRPGTGKRSYEQYF	TGTGCCAGCAGACCCGGGACAGGGAAGCGCTCCTACGAGCAGTACTTC
once	13	TRBV21-1	.	TRBJ2-7	CASSRDRGHEQYF	TGTGCCAGCAGCAGGGACAGGGGGCACGAGCAGTACTTC
.	15	TRBV10-3	.	TRBJ1-6	CAISQPPRGNSPLHF	TGTGCCATCAGCCAACCGCCCAGGGGCAATTCACCCCTCCACTTT
.	14	TRBV20-1	.	TRBJ2-2	CSARAIWATGELFF	TGCAGTGCTAGGGCCATATGGGCCACCGGGGAGCTGTTTTTT
.	13	TRBV30	TRBD1	TRBJ1-1	CAWRGQGFTEAFF	TGTGCCTGGAGGGGACAGGGGTTCACTGAAGCTTTCTTT
.	14	TRBV12-3/TRBV12-4	.	TRBJ2-1	CASSSSGSYNEQFF	TGTGCCAGCAGTTCCTCGGGCTCCTACAATGAGCAGTTCTTC
.	14	TRBV5-4	.	TRBJ2-1	CASSLFAVYNEQFF	TGTGCCAGCAGCCTTTTTGCGGTTTACAATGAGCAGTTCTTC
.	14	TRBV27	.	TRBJ1-2	CASRGAGVDYGYTF	TGTGCCAGCAGAGGGGCAGGGGTAGACTATGGCTACACCTTC
.	13	TRBV12-3/TRBV12-4	.	TRBJ2-6	CASSYTGANVLTF	TGTGCCAGCAGTTATACGGGGGCCAACGTCCTGACTTTC
.	14	TRBV20-1	TRBD2	TRBJ2-5	CSAVRGAGEGTQYF	TGCAGTGCAGTGAGGGGAGCGGGGGAAGGGACCCAGTACTTC